This T cell receptor (beta chain) was documented in a study of molecular identifiers for immune sequencing clone quantification. Study conclusions and caveats: Identical TCR molecules sharing a barcode could underestimate highly expanded clone sizes.

Trimming shortened V by 3 bases and J by 0 bases, and 12 bases separated the two germline ends. In germline, CDR1 is DFQATT, CDR2 SNEGSKA (reference sequence). This CDR3 contains 15 residues. In preparing bulk TCR libraries, previously described methods and listed TCR primers were used. Using its own MiXCR run on the PCR reads, TCRdb lists one record per CDR3 protein. In the table there are around 480,000 distinct CDR3 sequences, 25% of which are singletons. About this clonotype: Its antigen is unknown.

Naive CD8 T cells were picked out by sorting for CD8+CD4-CCR7+CD45RA+. The sample consisted of naive CD8+ T cells from blood, with Jurkat cell RNA spiked in. The subset was: FACS-sorted CD8+CD4-CCR7+CD45RA+ naive T cells. J is TRBJ1-5 and V is TRBV20-1, with D unresolved. The source is a human donor in good health. Some libraries in this study had Jurkat cell RNA spiked in. The CDR3 nucleotides are TGCAGTGCTAGGGTCGAAAGGCTTAGCAATCAGCCCCAGCATTTT. Translating it yields CSARVERLSNQPQHF.